This entry is about one T cell receptor beta chain. Antigen unknown. MiXCR was run by TCRdb on the 5' RACE reads, yielding one entry per CDR3 protein. The sample shows roughly 770,000 distinct CDR3 sequences, 18% of them seen only once. The record originates from a study of identical twins. The CDR3 spans 16 residues. The germline V gene has CDR1 SGHAT and CDR2 FQDESV (reference sequence). The junction had 5 bases not matched to a gene; V was cut back by 5 bases and J by 1 base. Regarding the study as a whole: Cross-sectional statistics underpinned the conclusions; the same donors were not followed.

These data are also associated with another study on T cells expressing NK-cell markers.

Sequenced material: PBMCs. The source is a woman between 18 and 29 years old in good health. The chain combines TRBV11-1 with TRBJ2-6, with 7 positions matching TRBD2. Here the CDR3 reads CASSLLGRSGANVLTF. CDR3 sequence (DNA): TGTGCCAGCAGCCTCCTCGGGAGGTCTGGGGCCAACGTCCTGACTTTC.